These T cell receptor beta chains were read from a single sample in a study of shared clonotypes between healthy human individuals. Repertoires were generated with immunoSEQ multiplex PCR, while TCRdb's copy carries only in-frame clones and drops some. The sample records about 980,000 clones, more than 75% being singletons. The sample taken for sequencing was memory CD4+ T cells sorted from blood. The receptor source for this set is a man in his late teens or twenties in good health. Each CDR3 is given with its conserved first and last residue. Each record gives: CDR3 length, V gene, J gene, clone size, D gene, CDR3 protein, CDR3 DNA. The D gene is left open where the match is weak. Clone size is shown for a subset of rows, as once, few, many or a class of expanded clone.

15	TRBV5-1	TRBJ2-3	NA	NA	CASSLDPGNTDTQYF	TGCGCCAGCAGCTTGGACCCTGGAAACACAGATACGCAGTATTTT
14	TRBV29-1	TRBJ2-1	NA	TRBD2	CSVDMAGGLNEQFF	TGCAGCGTTGATATGGCGGGAGGGCTCAATGAGCAGTTCTTC
15	TRBV12-5	TRBJ1-5	NA	NA	CASGTRTDSNQPQHF	TGTGCTAGTGGTACCCGGACGGATAGCAATCAGCCCCAGCATTTT
13	TRBV7-2	TRBJ2-2	NA	NA	CASGRGDTGELFF	TGTGCCAGCGGTAGAGGGGACACCGGGGAGCTGTTTTTT
15	TRBV19	TRBJ2-7	NA	TRBD2	CASSILAGWTYEQYF	TGTGCCAGTAGTATCCTAGCGGGATGGACCTACGAGCAGTACTTC
13	TRBV29-1	TRBJ2-1	few	NA	CSGAVLSYNEQFF	TGCAGCGGCGCAGTACTCTCCTACAATGAGCAGTTCTTC
15	TRBV6-1	TRBJ2-7	NA	NA	CASSETSPGPYEQYF	TGTGCCAGCAGTGAAACGTCTCCGGGACCCTACGAGCAGTACTTC
14	TRBV5-1	TRBJ1-4	NA	NA	CASSFGQSNEKLFF	TGCGCCAGCAGCTTTGGGCAGAGTAATGAAAAACTGTTTTTT
15	TRBV28	TRBJ1-3	many	NA	CASSAFKSSGNTIYF	TGTGCCAGCAGTGCATTTAAGTCCTCTGGAAACACCATATATTTT
16	TRBV11-2	TRBJ2-5	NA	TRBD2	CASSLISGGTQETQYF	TGTGCCAGCAGCTTGATCAGCGGGGGGACCCAAGAGACCCAGTACTTC
17	TRBV27	TRBJ1-4	NA	TRBD1	CASSVIQGAGKYEKLFF	TGTGCCAGCAGTGTGATCCAGGGGGCCGGCAAGTATGAAAAACTGTTTTTT
16	TRBV5-1	TRBJ2-3	NA	TRBD1	CASSPDRGRGTDTQYF	TGCGCCAGCAGCCCGGACAGGGGACGGGGCACAGATACGCAGTATTTT
15	TRBV28	TRBJ2-2	NA	TRBD1	CASSQYRDSTGELFF	TGTGCCAGCAGCCAATACCGGGACAGCACCGGGGAGCTGTTTTTT